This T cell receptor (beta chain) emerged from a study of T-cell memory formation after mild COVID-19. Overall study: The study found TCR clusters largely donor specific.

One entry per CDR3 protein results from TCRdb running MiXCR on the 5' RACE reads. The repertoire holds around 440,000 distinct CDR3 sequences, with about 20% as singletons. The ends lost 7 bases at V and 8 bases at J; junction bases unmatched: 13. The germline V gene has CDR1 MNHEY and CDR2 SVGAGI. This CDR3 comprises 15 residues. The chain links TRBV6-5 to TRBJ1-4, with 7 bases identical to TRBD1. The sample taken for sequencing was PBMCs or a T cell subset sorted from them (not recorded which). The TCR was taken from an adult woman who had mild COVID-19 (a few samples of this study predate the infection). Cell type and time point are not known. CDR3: CASTKGGVGGEKLFF. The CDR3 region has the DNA TGTGCCAGCACTAAAGGAGGGGTAGGGGGCGAAAAACTGTTTTTT.